This T cell receptor beta chain was profiled in a study of T cells in Graves' hyperthyroidism and ophthalmopathy. Study at large: Specimen type is peripheral blood, collected at initial diagnosis prior to any treatment.

Across 18 months, stable Graves' hyperthyroidism was marked by no progression to ophthalmopathy. Recently diagnosed hyperthyroidism of less than 2 months' duration affected patients aged 18 to 65. The CDR3 length is 16 residues. CDR1 and CDR2 (germline): LNHDA, SQIVND (reference sequence). V was pared by 6 bases and J by 1 base, with 16 bases between. Amplification yielded TCR beta CDR3 regions, with RNA transcripts as the source. Initially, a first-round RT-PCR of the TCR CDR3 employed the HTBI primer set. In TCRdb, the multiplex PCR reads were re-called with MiXCR into one record per CDR3 protein. The data show roughly 400,000 distinct CDR3 sequences, with 25% seen just once and less than 75% held by the top ten.

This TCR was sampled from a man aged 45 to 65 with Graves' hyperthyroidism. This chain links TRBV19 with TRBJ2-4; TRBD1 or TRBD2 may be the D gene (6 bases each). Sequenced sample: blood. The CDR3 bases are TGTGCCAGTAGACCTCGGGGGCAGAGCGCCAAAAACATTCAGTACTTC. It encodes CASRPRGQSAKNIQYF.